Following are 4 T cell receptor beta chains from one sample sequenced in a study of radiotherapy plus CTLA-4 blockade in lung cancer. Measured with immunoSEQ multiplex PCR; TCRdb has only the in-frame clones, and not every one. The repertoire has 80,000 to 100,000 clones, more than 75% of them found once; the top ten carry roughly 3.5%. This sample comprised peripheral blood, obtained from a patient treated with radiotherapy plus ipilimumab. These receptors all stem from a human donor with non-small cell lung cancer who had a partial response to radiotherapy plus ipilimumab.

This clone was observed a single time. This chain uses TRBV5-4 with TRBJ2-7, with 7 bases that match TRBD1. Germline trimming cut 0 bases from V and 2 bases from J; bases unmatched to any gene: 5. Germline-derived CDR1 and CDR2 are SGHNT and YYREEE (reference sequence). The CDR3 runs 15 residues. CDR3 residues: CASSLAPGGTYEQYF. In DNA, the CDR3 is TGTGCCAGCAGCTTGGCCCCAGGGGGTACCTACGAGCAGTACTTC.

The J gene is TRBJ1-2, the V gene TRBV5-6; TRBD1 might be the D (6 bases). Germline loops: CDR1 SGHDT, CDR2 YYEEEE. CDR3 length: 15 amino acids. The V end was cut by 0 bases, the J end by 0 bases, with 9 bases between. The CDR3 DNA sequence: TGTGCCAGCAGCTTGGGGGCAGGGGCTAACTATGGCTACACCTTC. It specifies CASSLGAGANYGYTF.

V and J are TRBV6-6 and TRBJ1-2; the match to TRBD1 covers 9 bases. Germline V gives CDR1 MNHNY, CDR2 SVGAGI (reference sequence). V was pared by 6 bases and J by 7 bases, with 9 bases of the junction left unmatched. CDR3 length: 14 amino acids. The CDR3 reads CASSTRDRAAGYTF. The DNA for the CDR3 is TGTGCCAGCAGCACCCGGGACAGGGCCGCTGGCTACACCTTC.

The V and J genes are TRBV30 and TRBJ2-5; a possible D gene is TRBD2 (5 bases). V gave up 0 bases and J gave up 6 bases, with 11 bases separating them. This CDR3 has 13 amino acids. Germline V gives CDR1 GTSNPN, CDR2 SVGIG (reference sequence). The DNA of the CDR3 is TGTGCCTGGAGTGTAGAGGGATGGAAGACCCAGTACTTC. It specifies CAWSVEGWKTQYF.